This T cell receptor (beta chain) appears in the sequencing data of a study of neurological immune-mediated disorders. Study results and limitations: The highest TCR clonal expansion occurred in HTLV-1-associated myelopathy; multiple sclerosis fell below healthy controls. Across subjects, expanded clones had no CDR3 amino acid sequences in common, pointing to private repertoires in all groups.

Time point of the sample: longitudinal time-point 1 (baseline). A single record per CDR3 protein comes from TCRdb applying MiXCR to the 5' RACE reads. In the table there are about 60,000 distinct CDR3 sequences, roughly 10% of which are singletons. Per the germline V gene, CDR1 is SGHRS and CDR2 is YFSETQ. V dropped 3 bases and J dropped 0; count of bases not matched to a gene: 5. The length of the CDR3 is 15 residues. This clonotype was seen many times. Antigen: not known. The rearrangement joins TRBV5-1 to TRBJ2-7; 8 positions agree with TRBD1. Sequenced sample: PBMCs. This TCR was recovered from a male donor with HTLV-1-associated myelopathy (HAM/TSP). The CDR3 loop is CASSSGQGTSYEQYF. The DNA for the CDR3 is TGCGCCAGCAGCTCCGGACAGGGAACCTCCTACGAGCAGTACTTC.